This is a list of T cell receptor beta chains from one sample in a study of regulatory T cells in long-lasting Graves disease. Each CDR3 protein is one row after TCRdb ran MiXCR on the multiplex PCR reads. The sample lists about 460,000 distinct CDR3 sequences; approximately 23% were seen once. The input for sequencing was peripheral blood mononuclear cells (PBMCs), taken when the disease was refractory, from a patient treated with antithyroid drugs. These receptors all stem from a female donor with Graves disease. Each CDR3 is given with its conserved first and last residue. The D gene is left open where the match is weak. Expanded clones get a size class; other rows say once, few or many, or leave the size out.

j_call clone_size v_call d_call cdr3_nt cdr3_aa
TRBJ2-7 many TRBV28 - TGTGCCAGCAGCCCCTCGGGACAACACTACGAGCAGTACTTC CASSPSGQHYEQYF
TRBJ2-7 many TRBV11-2 TRBD2 TGTGCCAGCAGCCGACTAGCGGGAGGGCTATACGAGCAGTACTTC CASSRLAGGLYEQYF
TRBJ2-7 few TRBV24-1 TRBD1 TGTGCCACCAGTGATTCACGGCAGGGGGACGAGCAGTACTTC CATSDSRQGDEQYF
TRBJ1-1 many TRBV10-3 - TGTGCCATCAGTCCCGGGAGTCACACTGAAGCTTTCTTT CAISPGSHTEAFF
TRBJ2-7 few TRBV13 TRBD2 TGTGCCAGCAGCCAGGGACTAGCGGGAGTTTGGGAGCAGTACTTC CASSQGLAGVWEQYF
TRBJ1-1 many TRBV6-1 - TGTGCCAGCAGGGTCAGGACTGAAGCTTTCTTT CASRVRTEAFF
TRBJ1-1 many TRBV12-3/TRBV12-4 TRBD1 TGTGCCAGCAGTTTGTGGACAGGGGACACTGAAGCTTTCTTT CASSLWTGDTEAFF
TRBJ1-5 many TRBV7-2 TRBD1 TGTGCCAGCAGCTTAGGGAGGGGGCCTCATCAGCCCCAGCATTTT CASSLGRGPHQPQHF
TRBJ2-3 few TRBV25-1 TRBD1 TGTGCCAGCAGTAGAAATTCCGGGACAGGGGGATCAGATACGCAGTATTTT CASSRNSGTGGSDTQYF
TRBJ2-7 few TRBV4-2 - TGTGCCAGCAGCCCCCTAGGGCAGGAGGCCTACGAGCAGTACTTC CASSPLGQEAYEQYF
TRBJ1-5 few TRBV4-3 - TGCGCCAGCAGCCAAGATTCGGTGGGGACTCAGCCCCAGCATTTT CASSQDSVGTQPQHF
TRBJ2-7 many TRBV6-2/TRBV6-3 TRBD2 TGTGCCAGCAGTTTGGCCCCTTTGCGGGAGAAATACGAGCAGTACTTC CASSLAPLREKYEQYF
TRBJ2-5 many TRBV7-8 - TGTGCCAGCAGCGGCCGAGGGGTTAGGGAGACCCAGTACTTC CASSGRGVRETQYF
TRBJ2-5 - TRBV29-1 - TGCAGCCTACAGGGGGGGTTGCGCGGGAGGCAAGAGACCCAGTACTTC CSLQGGLRGRQETQYF
TRBJ1-2 - TRBV7-3 - TGTGCCAGCAGCCCAGATGGAACTTATGGCTACACCTTC CASSPDGTYGYTF
TRBJ1-1 - TRBV20-1 - TGCAGTGCCACTAAACCTCCGGGACCGAACACTGAAGCTTTCTTT CSATKPPGPNTEAFF
TRBJ1-1 many TRBV7-3 TRBD1 TGTGCCAGCAGCGTAGACAGGGGGAACACTGAAGCTTTCTTT CASSVDRGNTEAFF
TRBJ2-7 few TRBV14 - TGTGCCAGCAGCCCTGGACTGGGCTACGAGCAGTACTTC CASSPGLGYEQYF
TRBJ1-1 - TRBV2 - TGTGCCAGCACTACAGGGAGTCGAGGAGCTTTCTTT CASTTGSRGAFF
TRBJ2-7 few TRBV29-1 - TGCAGCGTTGCCGGGAGCTCCTACGAGCAGTACTTC CSVAGSSYEQYF
TRBJ1-1 - TRBV7-9 TRBD1 TGTGCCAGCAGCTCCCGACAGGGGGACACTGAAGCTTTCTTT CASSSRQGDTEAFF
TRBJ1-2 many TRBV7-9 TRBD1 TGTGCCAGCAGCCTAGGACAGGGGGCAATCTATGGCTACACCTTC CASSLGQGAIYGYTF
TRBJ1-2 many TRBV28 - TGTGCCAGCAGCCACGGATTTAACTATGGCTACACCTTC CASSHGFNYGYTF
TRBJ1-3 - TRBV6-9 TRBD1 TGTGCCAGCAGTTACCAACAGGGGAGTGGAAACACCATATATTTT CASSYQQGSGNTIYF
TRBJ2-2 few TRBV24-1 - TGTGCCACCAGTGACGGGCTGAACACCGGGGAGCTGTTTTTT CATSDGLNTGELFF
TRBJ1-1 many TRBV5-5 TRBD1 TGTGCCAGCAGCTTGCCCTTCCACAGGGGGGGAACTGAAGCTTTCTTT CASSLPFHRGGTEAFF
TRBJ2-7 few TRBV7-9 - TGTGCCAGCAGTTACGGGTTCGGGACCGCCTACGAGCAGTACTTC CASSYGFGTAYEQYF
TRBJ1-2 - TRBV4-3 TRBD1 TGCGCCAGCAGCGAGGGTGGACAGGGCCTAGGCGGCTACACCTTC CASSEGGQGLGGYTF
TRBJ1-6 many TRBV11-2 - TGTGCCAGCAGCTTTTCGGGACGGGATAATTCACCCCTCCACTTT CASSFSGRDNSPLHF
TRBJ2-7 - TRBV30 - TGTGCCTGGAGTGTATTTGGCGTCGAGCAGTACTTC CAWSVFGVEQYF
TRBJ1-1 - TRBV7-2 TRBD1 TGTGCCAGCAGCTCGGGACAGAGACCCTTGAACACTGAAGCTTTCTTT CASSSGQRPLNTEAFF
TRBJ2-2 many TRBV28 - TGTGCCAGCAGTTTCAGAGTTAAATCGAACACCGGGGAGCTGTTTTTT CASSFRVKSNTGELFF
TRBJ2-5 many TRBV20-1 - TGCAGTGCGGACCGTAGCAGGGAGACCCAGTACTTC CSADRSRETQYF
TRBJ2-7 few TRBV20-1 TRBD1 TGCAGTGCTAGAGTGGGGGGCCGGACCGGGACAGGGGTTAGCTACGAGCAGTACTTC CSARVGGRTGTGVSYEQYF
TRBJ2-2 few TRBV10-3 - TGTGCCATCAGTGGACAGAACCTAACCGGGGAGCTGTTTTTT CAISGQNLTGELFF
TRBJ2-7 many TRBV28 - TGTGCCAGCAGTGGTGGACTGGCGGGGCCAGGTCGTGAGCAGTACTTC CASSGGLAGPGREQYF
TRBJ2-7 - TRBV7-8 TRBD2 TGTGCCAGCAGCTTAATGACTAGCGGGAGCTACGAGCAGTACTTC CASSLMTSGSYEQYF
TRBJ2-7 many TRBV28 - TGTGCCAGCAGTTTCCTACCGTCACCTCTTCCCTACGAGCAGTACTTC CASSFLPSPLPYEQYF
TRBJ2-5 many TRBV6-1 TRBD1 TGTGCCAGCAGAACAGGGGGGAACTCTCTCGACCAGTACTTC CASRTGGNSLDQYF
TRBJ1-5 many TRBV28 - TGTGCCAGCAGTTTATTTGCAGGGAAGAGCAATCAGCCCCAGCATTTT CASSLFAGKSNQPQHF